Listed below are T cell receptor beta chains from one sample, sequenced in a study of blood T cell repertoires in COVID-19. Assay used: immunoSEQ multiplex PCR; TCRdb lists only in-frame clones, some missing. Here the sample spans 220,000 or so clones, 70% to 90% being singletons. The sample was peripheral blood. These receptor sequences come from a woman aged 45-59 years with COVID-19, enrolled during active disease. CDR3s include the opening cysteine and the closing phenylalanine or tryptophan. D genes are given only for firm matches. Not all rows give a size; the values are once, few, many and, for expanded clones, a class.

V gene	J gene	CDR3 length	D gene	clone size	CDR3 DNA	CDR3 protein
TRBV11-2	TRBJ2-1	15	.	.	TGTGCCAGCAGCTTCGGCGGGGCCCCCTACAATGAGCAGTTCTTC	CASSFGGAPYNEQFF
TRBV11-2	TRBJ1-1	14	.	.	TGTGCCAGCAGCTTTAGCCTGAGGGATACTGAAGCTTTCTTT	CASSFSLRDTEAFF
TRBV7-9	TRBJ2-7	15	TRBD1	.	TGTGCCAGCAGCTCGGCTTGGGACAGACCCTACGAGCAGTACTTC	CASSSAWDRPYEQYF
TRBV10-3	TRBJ2-1	15	TRBD1	.	TGTGCCATCAGTGTGGAAGGTCAGAGGGGGCATGAGCAGTTCTTC	CAISVEGQRGHEQFF
TRBV27	TRBJ2-7	14	TRBD2	.	TGTGCCAACGCGACGGGACTAGGAGTTTACGAGCAGTACTTC	CANATGLGVYEQYF
TRBV6-6	TRBJ1-6	15	TRBD1	.	TGTGCCAGTAGCAGGGGGCACTCCTATAATTCACCCCTCCACTTT	CASSRGHSYNSPLHF
TRBV27	TRBJ2-7	16	TRBD1	.	TGTGCCAGCAGTCGACAGGGGAGCACTGTTTCGGGGGAGCAGTACTTC	CASSRQGSTVSGEQYF
TRBV18	TRBJ2-1	15	.	.	TGTGCCAGCTCACCAAAACAGAGCTCCTACAATGAGCAGTTCTTC	CASSPKQSSYNEQFF
TRBV4-3	TRBJ1-1	14	.	.	TGCGCCAGCAGCCAAGGGCTGCAGAACACTGAAGCTTTCTTT	CASSQGLQNTEAFF
TRBV24-1	TRBJ2-1	14	.	few	TGTGCCACCAGTGATGTTTGGGACTTTAATGAGCAGTTCTTC	CATSDVWDFNEQFF